A single sample gave rise to the 21 T cell receptor beta chains below, sequenced in a study of Graves' ophthalmopathy and Graves' hyperthyroidism. The TCR beta CDR3 regions underwent amplification from RNA transcripts. HTBI primers were employed in first-round RT-PCR, then a second-round multiplex PCR followed. TCRdb reprocessed the multiplex PCR reads via MiXCR and lists one record per CDR3 protein. The data contain almost 750,000 distinct CDR3 sequences, about 44% of them singletons. Source material: peripheral blood. These receptors originate from an adult man with Graves' ophthalmopathy.

Ten or more counts support this clonotype. This sequence joins TRBV7-2 and TRBJ2-5, with a possible D match to TRBD1 (5 bases). Germline V gene lookup returns CDR1 SGHTA and CDR2 FQGNSA. Trimming shortened V by 0 bases and J by 8 bases, and 10 bases separated the two germline ends. The CDR3 extends over 13 amino acids. The CDR3 sequence is CASSLAHQGTQYF. The CDR3, as DNA: TGTGCCAGCAGCTTAGCGCACCAGGGAACCCAGTACTTC.

On this clonotype itself: Since a much larger clone is just one base distant, this may be a read error. The gene calls are TRBV10-3 and TRBJ1-3; 9 bases map to TRBD1. The V gene's germline CDR1 is ENHRY and CDR2 SYGVKD. The CDR3 loop spans 18 amino acids. The CDR3 loop reads CAISERAGTGRTGNTMYF. The CDR3, as DNA: TGTGCCATCAGTGAGAGGGCCGGGACAGGGCGGACTGGAAACACCATGTATTTT.

The rearrangement uses TRBV25-1 and TRBJ1-2; 9 bases are shared with TRBD1. V lost 8 bases, J lost 4 bases, and 11 bases stayed unmatched. CDR1 and CDR2 from the germline V gene are MGHDK and SYGVNS. The CDR3 length is 15 residues. CDR3 loop: CASSPTGGGGYGYTF. DNA for the CDR3: TGTGCCAGCTCACCTACAGGGGGCGGCGGCTATGGCTACACCTTC.

There are a few counts of this clonotype. This chain uses TRBV19 with TRBJ2-7; D may be TRBD1 or TRBD2 (5 bases each). The CDR3 runs 14 residues. The V end lost 3 bases, the J end lost 3 bases, and 12 bases lay between the germline ends. CDR1 and CDR2 (germline): LNHDA, SQIVND (reference sequence). The CDR3 region has the DNA TGTGCCAGTAGTATTTATAGGGGAGACTACGAGCAGTACTTC. Translation gives CASSIYRGDYEQYF. Looking up the rest from reference TRBV19 and TRBJ2-7 gives the full variable domain: DGGITQSPKYLFRKEGQNVTLSCEQNLNHDAMYWYRQDPGQGLRLIYYSQIVNDFQKGDIAEGYSVSREKKESFPLTVTSAQKNPTAFYLCASSIYRGDYEQYFGPGTRLTVT.

This clonotype was recorded at least ten times. This chain joins TRBV7-9 and TRBJ1-2; D not certain. Germline lookup yields CDR1 SEHNR and CDR2 FQNEAQ (reference sequence). V was pared by 4 bases and J by 3 bases, with 9 bases between. This CDR3 is built from 13 residues. The CDR3 DNA reads as TGTGCCAGCAGCTCCCCAGGCGACTATGGCTACACCTTC. This encodes CASSSPGDYGYTF. Full variable domain (missing parts from reference TRBV7-9 and TRBJ1-2): DTGVSQNPRHKITKRGQNVTFRCDPISEHNRLYWYRQTLGQGPEFLTYFQNEAQLEKSRLLSDRFSAERPKGSFSTLEIQRTEQGDSAMYLCASSSPGDYGYTFGSGTRLTVV.

V and J are TRBV6-6 and TRBJ2-7; 8 nucleotides align to TRBD2. V was pared by 3 bases and J by 5 bases, with 12 bases of the junction left unmatched. CDR1 MNHNY and CDR2 SVGAGI come from the germline V gene (reference sequence). The CDR3 consists of 16 residues. The CDR3 coding sequence is TGTGCCAGCAGTTATCCGAGCGGGAGTGTCGACCACGAGCAGTACTTC. Translation gives CASSYPSGSVDHEQYF.

The gene calls are TRBV20-1 and TRBJ1-1, with 12 bases that match TRBD1. Germline CDR1 reads DFQATT; CDR2 reads SNEGSKA (reference sequence). This CDR3 spans 18 amino acids. V shed 4 bases, J shed 0 bases, and the junction held 12 bases outside the gene matches. CDR3 sequence: CSAKGQGAHTLVNTEAFF. In DNA, the CDR3 is TGCAGTGCTAAGGGACAGGGGGCGCATACGCTCGTGAACACTGAAGCTTTCTTT.

This clonotype was detected ten times or more. The chain combines TRBV9 with TRBJ1-2; TRBD1 matches at 7 bases. The CDR3 runs 16 residues. Germline V lookup: CDR1 SGDLS, CDR2 YYNGEE. V lost 0 bases to trimming and J lost 1 base; unmatched junction nucleotides: 6. The CDR3 nucleotides are TGTGCCAGCAGCGTAGTCCCAGGGGGATTTAACTATGGCTACACCTTC. It codes for CASSVVPGGFNYGYTF.

This chain joins TRBV20-1 and TRBJ2-7; D uncertain. Trimming took off 3 bases at V and 3 bases at J, with 15 bases between the two ends. CDR3 length: 14 amino acids. CDR1 and CDR2 from the germline V gene are DFQATT and SNEGSKA (reference sequence). CDR3 nucleotides: TGCAGTGCTAGCCCCCACGACGGAAGCTACGAGCAGTACTTC. This encodes CSASPHDGSYEQYF.

This clonotype was seen at least ten times. This rearrangement joins TRBV10-2 to TRBJ2-7, with a possible D match to TRBD2 (5 bases). Between the trimmed V and J ends, which lost 4 bases and 4 bases, there was a span of 11 bases. The CDR3 has 13 amino acids. Germline V CDR1 and CDR2: WSHSY, SAAADI. CDR3 residues: CASSGERGYEQYF. CDR3 DNA sequence: TGCGCCAGCAGTGGGGAGCGTGGTTACGAGCAGTACTTC.

Turning to this clonotype: This clone may be a read error of a much larger clone one base away. This chain links TRBV2 with TRBJ1-6, with 8 positions matching TRBD1. This CDR3 has 15 residues. Germline-derived CDR1 and CDR2 are SNHLY and FYNNEI. CDR3 in DNA: TGTGCCAGCAGAGATGGACAGGGAGTGGGATCACCCCTCCGCTTT. This translates into CASRDGQGVGSPLRF.

With respect to this clonotype: This clone may be a read error of a much larger clone one base away. The rearrangement links TRBV2 to TRBJ2-7; D gene ambiguous. CDR1 is SNHLY, CDR2 FYNNEI, per germline. Trimming took 9 bases from V and 0 from J, leaving 6 bases between them. The length of the CDR3 is 11 residues. The chain's CDR3 is CASLPSYEQYF. DNA for the CDR3: TGTGCCAGTCTACCCTCCTACGAGCAGTACTTC.

The chain joins TRBV29-1 to TRBJ2-5; the D gene could be TRBD1 or TRBD2 (6 bases each). The CDR3 totals 13 residues. The V gene's germline CDR1 is SQVTM and CDR2 ANQGSEA. Trimming shortened V by 8 bases and J by 7 bases, and 20 bases separated the two germline ends. Written as DNA, the CDR3 is TGCAGCTTAGACGGGGGCCGCGGCGGGACCCAGTACTTC. Protein sequence: CSLDGGRGGTQYF.

This clonotype was detected only once. The chain recombines TRBV7-9 with TRBJ1-1, with TRBD1 as a possible D gene (5 bases). Germline V CDR1 and CDR2: SEHNR, FQNEAQ (reference sequence). Trimming shortened V by 2 bases and J by 4 bases, and 14 bases separated the two germline ends. This CDR3 spans 15 amino acids. The CDR3 nucleotides read TGTGCCAGCAGCTTAAGGCGGACTCAGGGCACTGAAGCTTTCTTT. It translates to CASSLRRTQGTEAFF.

The rearrangement uses TRBV4-3 and TRBJ2-7; maybe TRBD1 (6 bases). Germline lookup yields CDR1 LGHNA and CDR2 YSLEER. V gave up 0 bases and J gave up 1 base, with 16 bases separating them. The CDR3 has 17 amino acids. CDR3 sequence reads: CASSQDHRAGASYEQYF. The CDR3 DNA follows: TGCGCCAGCAGCCAAGATCATCGGGCAGGGGCGTCCTACGAGCAGTACTTC.

A remark on this clonotype: This sequence may be a read error, since a much larger clone differs from it by one base. The conserved phenylalanine or tryptophan normally closing the CDR3 is absent here, so this likely arose from a read error. The chain joins TRBV10-3 to TRBJ2-7; D may be TRBD2 (6 bases). The germline V gene has CDR1 ENHRY and CDR2 SYGVKD. The CDR3 sequence is 15 residues long. Trimming removed 0 bases from V and 3 bases from J, with 12 bases in between. CDR3 in DNA: TGTGCCATCAGTGAGTCGAGGGCGGGGTTCTACGAGCAGTACCTC. Translating it yields CAISESRAGFYEQYL.

V is TRBV19 and J is TRBJ2-2; TRBD2 aligns across 13 bases. Germline CDR1 and CDR2: LNHDA and SQIVND (reference sequence). The CDR3 covers 17 residues. Trimming took 4 bases from V and 6 from J; bases not matched to a gene: 8. CDR3 protein: CASSTLTSGRAPGELFF. The CDR3 DNA reads TGTGCCAGTAGTACCTTAACTAGCGGGAGGGCTCCCGGGGAGCTGTTTTTT.

This clonotype showed up many times. The rearrangement links TRBV7-2 to TRBJ1-6, with 9 bases aligning to TRBD1. The J segment lost 8 bases and the V segment lost 1 base, leaving 6 bases of the junction unmatched. Germline CDR1 is SGHTA and CDR2 is FQGNSA. CDR3 length: 16 amino acids. This chain's CDR3 is CASSLVGQGRDSPLHF. The CDR3 DNA is TGTGCCAGCAGCTTAGTTGGACAGGGGAGGGATTCACCCCTCCACTTT.

This clonotype was observed a handful of times. Sequence at one end of the junction differs from germline and may be a read error. The genes are TRBV19 and TRBJ1-5, with 8 nucleotides matching TRBD1. Germline CDR1 and CDR2: LNHDA and SQIVND (reference sequence). The CDR3 consists of 12 residues. The CDR3 is CASSIEGTGHRF. The DNA for the CDR3 is TGTGCCAGTAGTATTGAAGGGACAGGCCACCGTTTT.

The chain couples TRBV19 to TRBJ2-3; weak D call: TRBD2 (7 bases). Germline-derived CDR1 and CDR2 are LNHDA and SQIVND (reference sequence). Deletions cut 9 bases from V and 3 bases from J, with 16 bases between. The CDR3 sequence is 14 residues long. CDR3: CASPWGGRTDTQYF. CDR3 in DNA: TGTGCCAGCCCGTGGGGGGGGCGGACAGATACGCAGTATTTT.

A few counts support this clonotype. This sequence joins TRBV12-3 or TRBV12-4 and TRBJ1-4; 10 bases line up with TRBD1. The trim removed 5 bases at V and 7 bases at J, leaving 4 bases unmatched. The CDR3 runs 14 residues. The DNA for the CDR3 is TGTGCCAGCAGTCATGGACAGGGGGTTGAAAAACTGTTTTTT. Translation gives CASSHGQGVEKLFF.